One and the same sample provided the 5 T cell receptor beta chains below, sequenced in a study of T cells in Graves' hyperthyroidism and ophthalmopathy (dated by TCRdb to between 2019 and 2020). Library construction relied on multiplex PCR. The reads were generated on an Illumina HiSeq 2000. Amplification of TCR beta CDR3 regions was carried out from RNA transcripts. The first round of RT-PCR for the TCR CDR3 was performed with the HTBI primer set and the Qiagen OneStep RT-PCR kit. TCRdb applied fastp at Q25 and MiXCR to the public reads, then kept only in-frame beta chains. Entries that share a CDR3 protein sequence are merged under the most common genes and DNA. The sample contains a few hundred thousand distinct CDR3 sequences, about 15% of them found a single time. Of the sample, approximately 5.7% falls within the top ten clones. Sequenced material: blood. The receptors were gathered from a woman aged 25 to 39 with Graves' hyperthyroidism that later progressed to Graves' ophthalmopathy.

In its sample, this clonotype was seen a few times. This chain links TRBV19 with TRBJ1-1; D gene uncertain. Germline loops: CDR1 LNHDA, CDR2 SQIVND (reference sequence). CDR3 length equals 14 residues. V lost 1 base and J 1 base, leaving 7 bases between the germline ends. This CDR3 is CASSIGAWNTEAFF. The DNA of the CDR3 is TGTGCCAGTAGTATAGGGGCGTGGAACACTGAAGCTTTCTTT. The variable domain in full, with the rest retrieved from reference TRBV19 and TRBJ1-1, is DGGITQSPKYLFRKEGQNVTLSCEQNLNHDAMYWYRQDPGQGLRLIYYSQIVNDFQKGDIAEGYSVSREKKESFPLTVTSAQKNPTAFYLCASSIGAWNTEAFFGQGTRLTVV.

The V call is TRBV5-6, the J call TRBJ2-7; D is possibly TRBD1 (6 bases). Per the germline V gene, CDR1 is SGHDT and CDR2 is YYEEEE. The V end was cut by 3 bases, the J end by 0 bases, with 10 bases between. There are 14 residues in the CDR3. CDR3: CASSSGVNSYEQYF. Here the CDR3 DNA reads TGTGCCAGCAGCTCAGGGGTCAACTCCTACGAGCAGTACTTC.

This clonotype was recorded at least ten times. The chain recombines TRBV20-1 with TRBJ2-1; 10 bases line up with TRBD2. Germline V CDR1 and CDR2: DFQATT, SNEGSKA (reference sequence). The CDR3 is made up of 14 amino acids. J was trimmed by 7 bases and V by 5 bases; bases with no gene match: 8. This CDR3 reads CSAGSGRAWNEQFF. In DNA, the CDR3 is TGCAGTGCTGGGAGCGGGAGGGCCTGGAATGAGCAGTTCTTC.

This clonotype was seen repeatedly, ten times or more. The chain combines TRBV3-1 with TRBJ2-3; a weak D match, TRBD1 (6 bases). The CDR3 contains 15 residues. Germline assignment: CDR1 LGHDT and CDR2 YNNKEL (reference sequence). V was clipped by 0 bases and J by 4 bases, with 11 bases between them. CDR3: CASSQDPAGADTQYF. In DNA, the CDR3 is TGTGCCAGCAGCCAAGATCCGGCAGGGGCAGATACGCAGTATTTT.

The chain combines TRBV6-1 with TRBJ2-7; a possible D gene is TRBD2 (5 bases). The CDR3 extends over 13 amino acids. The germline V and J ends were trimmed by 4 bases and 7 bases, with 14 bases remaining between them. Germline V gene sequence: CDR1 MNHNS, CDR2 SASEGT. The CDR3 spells CASSGPPPGEQYF. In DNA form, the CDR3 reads TGTGCCAGCAGTGGCCCCCCTCCGGGGGAGCAGTACTTC.